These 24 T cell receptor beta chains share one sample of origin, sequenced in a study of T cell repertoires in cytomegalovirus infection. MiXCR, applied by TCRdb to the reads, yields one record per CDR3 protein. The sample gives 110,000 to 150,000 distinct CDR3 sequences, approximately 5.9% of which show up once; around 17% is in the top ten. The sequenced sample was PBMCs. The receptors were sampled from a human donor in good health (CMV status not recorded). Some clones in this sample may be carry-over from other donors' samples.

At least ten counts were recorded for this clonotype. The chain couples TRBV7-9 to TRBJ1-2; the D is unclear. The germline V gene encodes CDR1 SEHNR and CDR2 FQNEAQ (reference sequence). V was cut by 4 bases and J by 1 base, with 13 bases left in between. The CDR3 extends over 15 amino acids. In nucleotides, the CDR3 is TGTGCCAGCAGCTCGGACGGCTATCTTAACTATGGCTACACCTTC. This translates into CASSSDGYLNYGYTF.

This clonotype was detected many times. The CDR3 coding sequence is TGTGCCAGCAGCACCCTCGAGGGGCACGAGCAGTACTTC. It yields the protein CASSTLEGHEQYF. J is TRBJ2-7 and V is TRBV6-1; tentatively, D is TRBD1 or TRBD2 (5 bases each). The V gene's germline CDR1 is MNHNS and CDR2 SASEGT. V was cut by 6 bases and J by 5 bases, with 14 bases left in between. The CDR3 is 13 amino acids.

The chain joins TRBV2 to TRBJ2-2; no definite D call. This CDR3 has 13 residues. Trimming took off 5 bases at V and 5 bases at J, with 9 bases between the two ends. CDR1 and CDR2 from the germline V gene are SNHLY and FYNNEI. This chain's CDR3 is CASSSVRTGELFF. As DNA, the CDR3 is TGTGCCAGCAGTTCAGTCAGGACCGGGGAGCTGTTTTTT.

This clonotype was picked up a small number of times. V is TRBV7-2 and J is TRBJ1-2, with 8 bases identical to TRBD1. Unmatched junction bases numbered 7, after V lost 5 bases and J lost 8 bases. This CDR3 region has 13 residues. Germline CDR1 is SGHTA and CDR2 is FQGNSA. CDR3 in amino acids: CASSKDRVGGYTF. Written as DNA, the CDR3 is TGTGCCAGCAGCAAGGACAGGGTGGGCGGCTACACCTTC.

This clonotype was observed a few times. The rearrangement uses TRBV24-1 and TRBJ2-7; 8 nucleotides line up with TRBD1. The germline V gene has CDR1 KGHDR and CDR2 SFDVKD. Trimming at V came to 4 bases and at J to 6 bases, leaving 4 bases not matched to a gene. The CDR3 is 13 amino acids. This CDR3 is CATSEVTGGEQYF. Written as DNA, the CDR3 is TGTGCCACCAGTGAAGTTACAGGGGGCGAGCAGTACTTC.

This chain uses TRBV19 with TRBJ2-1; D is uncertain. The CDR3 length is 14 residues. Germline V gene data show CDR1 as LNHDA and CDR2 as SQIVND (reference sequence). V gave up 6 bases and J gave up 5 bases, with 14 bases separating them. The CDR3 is CASSRGVTHNEQFF. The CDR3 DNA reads TGTGCCAGTAGCCGAGGTGTTACCCACAATGAGCAGTTCTTC.

DNA for the CDR3: TGCAGTGCTAGCGACCCCCTCGCAGATGGCTACACCTTC. Translated: CSASDPLADGYTF. The chain combines TRBV20-1 with TRBJ1-2, with D hard to call. This CDR3 is 13 amino acids long. CDR1 is DFQATT, CDR2 SNEGSKA, per germline (reference sequence). With 3 bases removed from V and 6 bases from J, the gap between germline ends came to 14 bases.

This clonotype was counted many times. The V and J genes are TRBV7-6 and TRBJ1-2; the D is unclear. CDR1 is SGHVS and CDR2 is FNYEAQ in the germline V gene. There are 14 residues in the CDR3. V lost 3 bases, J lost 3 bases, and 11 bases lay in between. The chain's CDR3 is CASSLTTGDYGYTF. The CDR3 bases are TGTGCCAGCAGCTTGACTACTGGGGACTATGGCTACACCTTC.

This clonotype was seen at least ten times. CDR3: CASSFGGRGINQPQHF. The CDR3 DNA is TGTGCCAGCAGCTTTGGGGGCAGGGGAATCAATCAGCCCCAGCATTTT. The chain recombines TRBV7-2 with TRBJ1-5, with TRBD1 as a possible D gene (6 bases). Germline CDR1 reads SGHTA; CDR2 reads FQGNSA. Trimming removed 3 bases from V and 3 bases from J, with 15 bases in between. The CDR3 has 16 residues.

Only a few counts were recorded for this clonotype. The CDR3 loop is CATSDADYNEQFF. Here the CDR3 DNA reads TGTGCCACCAGTGATGCAGACTACAATGAGCAGTTCTTC. The rearrangement links TRBV24-1 to TRBJ2-1; no reliable D call. This CDR3 is built from 13 residues. Deletions cut 3 bases from V and 3 bases from J, with 5 bases between. From germline, CDR1 is KGHDR and CDR2 SFDVKD.

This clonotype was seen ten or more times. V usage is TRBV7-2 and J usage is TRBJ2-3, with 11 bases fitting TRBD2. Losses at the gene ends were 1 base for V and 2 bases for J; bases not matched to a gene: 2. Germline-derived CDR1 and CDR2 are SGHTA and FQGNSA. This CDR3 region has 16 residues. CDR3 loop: CASSLELAGATDTQYF. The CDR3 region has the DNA TGTGCCAGCAGCTTAGAACTAGCGGGGGCCACAGATACGCAGTATTTT.

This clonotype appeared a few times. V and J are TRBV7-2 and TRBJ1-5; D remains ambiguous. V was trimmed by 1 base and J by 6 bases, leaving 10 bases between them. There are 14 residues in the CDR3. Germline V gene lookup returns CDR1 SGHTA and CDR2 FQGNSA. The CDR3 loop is CASSLDVRVQPQHF. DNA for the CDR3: TGTGCCAGCAGCTTAGACGTCCGGGTTCAGCCCCAGCATTTT.

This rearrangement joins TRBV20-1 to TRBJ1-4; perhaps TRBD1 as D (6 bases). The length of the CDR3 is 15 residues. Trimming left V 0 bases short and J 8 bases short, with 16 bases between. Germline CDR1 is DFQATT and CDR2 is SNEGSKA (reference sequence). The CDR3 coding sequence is TGCAGTGCTAGAGATCAGTGGAGGGGGAAAGAAAAACTGTTTTTT. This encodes CSARDQWRGKEKLFF.

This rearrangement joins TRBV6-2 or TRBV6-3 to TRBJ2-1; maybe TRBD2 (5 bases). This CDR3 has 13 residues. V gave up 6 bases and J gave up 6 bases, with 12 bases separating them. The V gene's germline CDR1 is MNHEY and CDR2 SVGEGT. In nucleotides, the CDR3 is TGTGCCAGCAGCCCGACGCGGGTCAATGAGCAGTTCTTC. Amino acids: CASSPTRVNEQFF.

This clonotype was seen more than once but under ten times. The CDR3 region is CASSLAAGGNEQFF. As DNA, the CDR3 is TGTGCCAGCAGCTTAGCCGCGGGGGGCAATGAGCAGTTCTTC. This chain uses TRBV7-3 with TRBJ2-1; 8 bases are shared with TRBD2. Germline V lookup: CDR1 SGHTA, CDR2 FQGTGA. V trimming: 2 bases; J trimming: 6 bases; junction bases outside the gene matches: 3. The CDR3 spans 14 residues.

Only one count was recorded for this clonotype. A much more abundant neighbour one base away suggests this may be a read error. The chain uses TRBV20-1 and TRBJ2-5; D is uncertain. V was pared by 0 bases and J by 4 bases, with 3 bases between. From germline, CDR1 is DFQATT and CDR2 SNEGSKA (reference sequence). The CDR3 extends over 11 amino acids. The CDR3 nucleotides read TGCAGTGCTAGAGAAGGAGAGACCCAGTACTTC. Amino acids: CSAREGETQYF.

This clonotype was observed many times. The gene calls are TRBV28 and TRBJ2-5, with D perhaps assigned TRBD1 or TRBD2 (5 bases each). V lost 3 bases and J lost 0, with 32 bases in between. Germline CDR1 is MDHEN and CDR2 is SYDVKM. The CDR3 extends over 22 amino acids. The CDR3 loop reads CASSLSPRFARGAQNYQETQYF. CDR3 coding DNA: TGTGCCAGCAGTTTGTCGCCTAGATTCGCGAGGGGAGCCCAAAACTACCAAGAGACCCAGTACTTC. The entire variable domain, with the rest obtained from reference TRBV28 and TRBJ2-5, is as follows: DVKVTQSSRYLVKRTGEKVFLECVQDMDHENMFWYRQDPGLGLRLIYFSYDVKMKEKGDIPEGYSVSREKKERFSLILESASTNQTSMYLCASSLSPRFARGAQNYQETQYFGPGTRLLVL.

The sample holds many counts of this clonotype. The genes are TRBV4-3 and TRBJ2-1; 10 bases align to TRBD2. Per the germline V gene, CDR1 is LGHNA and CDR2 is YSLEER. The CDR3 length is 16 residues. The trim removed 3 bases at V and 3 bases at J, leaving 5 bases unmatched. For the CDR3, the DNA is TGCGCCAGCAGCCATAGCCTAGCGGGGGACTACAATGAGCAGTTCTTC. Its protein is CASSHSLAGDYNEQFF.

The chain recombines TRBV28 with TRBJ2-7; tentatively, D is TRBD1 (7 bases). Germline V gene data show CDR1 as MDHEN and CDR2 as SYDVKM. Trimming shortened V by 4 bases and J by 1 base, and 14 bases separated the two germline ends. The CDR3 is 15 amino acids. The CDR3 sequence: CASSSPAGQSYEQYF. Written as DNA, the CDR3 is TGTGCCAGCAGTTCCCCCGCGGGACAGTCCTACGAGCAGTACTTC.

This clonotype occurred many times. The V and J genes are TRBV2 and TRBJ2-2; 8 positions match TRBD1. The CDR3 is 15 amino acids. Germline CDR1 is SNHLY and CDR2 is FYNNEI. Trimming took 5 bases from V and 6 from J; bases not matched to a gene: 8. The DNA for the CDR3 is TGTGCCAGCAGTCAGTACTCGACAGGGGCCGGGGAGCTGTTTTTT. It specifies CASSQYSTGAGELFF.

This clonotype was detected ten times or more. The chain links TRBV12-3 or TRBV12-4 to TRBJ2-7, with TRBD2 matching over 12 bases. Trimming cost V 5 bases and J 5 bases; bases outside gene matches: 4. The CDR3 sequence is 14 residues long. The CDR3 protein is CASSTGLAGNEQYF. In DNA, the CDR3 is TGTGCCAGCAGTACTGGACTAGCGGGGAACGAGCAGTACTTC.

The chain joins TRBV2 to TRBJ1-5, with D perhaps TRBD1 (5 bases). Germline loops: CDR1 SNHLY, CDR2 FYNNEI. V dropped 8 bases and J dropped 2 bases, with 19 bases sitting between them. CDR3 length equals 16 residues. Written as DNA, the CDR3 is TGTGCCAGCTTCATGGGACCTACCCCACGCAATCAGCCCCAGCATTTT. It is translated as CASFMGPTPRNQPQHF. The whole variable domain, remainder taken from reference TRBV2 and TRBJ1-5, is EPEVTQTPSHQVTQMGQEVILRCVPISNHLYFYWYRQILGQKVEFLVSFYNNEISEKSEIFDDQFSVERPDGSNFTLKIRSTKLEDSAMYFCASFMGPTPRNQPQHFGDGTRLSIL.

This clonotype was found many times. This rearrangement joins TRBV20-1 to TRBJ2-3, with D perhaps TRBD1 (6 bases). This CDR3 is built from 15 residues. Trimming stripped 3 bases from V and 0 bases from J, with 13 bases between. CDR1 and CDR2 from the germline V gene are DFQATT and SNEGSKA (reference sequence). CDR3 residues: CSASLGTFSTDTQYF. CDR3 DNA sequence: TGCAGTGCTAGCCTAGGGACATTCAGCACAGATACGCAGTATTTT.

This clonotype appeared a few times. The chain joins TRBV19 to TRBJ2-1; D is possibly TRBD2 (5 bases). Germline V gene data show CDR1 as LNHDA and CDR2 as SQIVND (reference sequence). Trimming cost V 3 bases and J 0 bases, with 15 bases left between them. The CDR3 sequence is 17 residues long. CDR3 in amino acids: CASSIWLMGSSYNEQFF. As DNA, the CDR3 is TGTGCCAGTAGTATTTGGTTGATGGGGAGCTCCTACAATGAGCAGTTCTTC.